This is a list of T cell receptor beta chains from one sample in a study of control samples from healthy donors and cancer patients. Sequencing used immunoSEQ multiplex PCR; TCRdb keeps in-frame clones, though not all of them. The profile covers approximately 180,000 clones, with 94% appearing a single time and 1.3% to 1.5% taken by the ten largest. The sequenced material came from blood. The source of these receptors is a woman between 18 and 29 years old in good health. Both conserved end residues are part of each CDR3. A D gene is named only where the DNA matches it firmly.

j_gene,d_gene,v_gene,CDR3aa
TRBJ2-1,NA,TRBV7-2,CASSLRHEQFF
TRBJ2-7,TRBD2,TRBV6-6,CASSSLTSGRTYEQYF
TRBJ1-1,TRBD1,TRBV5-4,CASSPRTGGTTEAFF
TRBJ2-4,TRBD1,TRBV19,CASSSVRDRGINIQYF
TRBJ2-3,TRBD2,TRBV7-9,CASSRIRVAGGQFTDTQYF
TRBJ1-2,NA,TRBV25-1,CASSEGWGGYTF
TRBJ2-1,NA,TRBV21-1,CASSSGYFDEQFF
TRBJ1-4,TRBD1,TRBV10-3,CAISESEGATNEKLFF
TRBJ1-2,TRBD1,TRBV5-1,CASSSTGAPNYGYTF
TRBJ2-7,NA,TRBV5-1,CASSPDLRGSYEQYF
TRBJ1-5,NA,TRBV5-1,CASSIDGDQPQHF
TRBJ2-1,NA,TRBV7-9,CASSRDSSYNEQFF
TRBJ1-1,NA,TRBV10-3,CAISESDQRRATEAFF
TRBJ1-2,TRBD1,TRBV5-5,CASSPRGLRLYYGYTF
TRBJ1-1,NA,TRBV7-6,CASSSSPGGGTEAFF
TRBJ1-1,NA,TRBV7-9,CASSLTQHTEAFF
TRBJ1-1,NA,TRBV7-9,CASSLDQGTEAFF
TRBJ2-1,TRBD2,TRBV7-8,CASSFSGTSMNEQFF
TRBJ2-2,NA,TRBV19,CATRTAALTGELFF
TRBJ2-1,TRBD2,TRBV6-5,CASSYTGTSGGNEQFF
TRBJ1-5,NA,TRBV12-3/TRBV12-4,CASSFQGNLPQHF
TRBJ1-2,NA,TRBV3-1/TRBV3-2,CASSQDLGLLNGYTF
TRBJ2-6,TRBD2,TRBV19,CASTAGDSSGANVLTF
TRBJ2-2,NA,TRBV2,CASSPIETGELFF
TRBJ1-2,TRBD1,TRBV6-5,CASSSRTGKWEGYTF
TRBJ2-3,TRBD2,TRBV4-2,CASSAKLGGDGSTDTQYF
TRBJ1-5,NA,TRBV6-2/TRBV6-3,CASSSSPRGSWQPQHF
TRBJ1-1,NA,TRBV24-1,CATSGSNTEAFF
TRBJ2-3,NA,TRBV27,CASSPNTDTQYF
TRBJ2-3,NA,TRBV7-3,CASSLSGWRGFDTQYF
TRBJ1-1,NA,TRBV7-2,CASSRQVVDEAFF
TRBJ1-1,NA,TRBV18,CASSPVEELTEAFF
TRBJ2-3,NA,TRBV7-2,CASSSSRTSTDTQYF
TRBJ2-7,NA,TRBV6-4,CASSDGFYEQYF
TRBJ1-1,TRBD1,TRBV27,CASSLAGGNTEAFF
TRBJ1-2,NA,TRBV18,CASSPSRTEIYGYTF
TRBJ2-1,TRBD2,TRBV28,CASSPLGTSGRSGGYNEQFF
TRBJ2-3,NA,TRBV18,CASQGFASTDTQYF
TRBJ2-1,NA,TRBV11-1,CASSLFSGGGNEQFF
TRBJ1-6,NA,TRBV12-3/TRBV12-4,CASSVYNSPLHF
TRBJ1-5,NA,TRBV18,CASSPEIPGGNQPQHF
TRBJ1-3,NA,TRBV10-3,CAIRGPYTIYF
TRBJ1-3,NA,TRBV18,CASSPSPDANTIYF
TRBJ2-7,NA,TRBV4-2,CASSQSSQGFYEQYF
TRBJ2-1,NA,TRBV27,CASSLGNYPYNEQFF
TRBJ1-6,NA,TRBV9,CASSVAESPLVPLHF
TRBJ1-2,TRBD1,TRBV12-3/TRBV12-4,CASSDRGHGYTF
TRBJ2-7,NA,TRBV7-2,CASSLDRGLGEQYF